The 20 T cell receptor beta chains below all came from one sample that was sequenced in a study of blood T cell repertoires in COVID-19. Generated by immunoSEQ multiplex PCR, the TCRdb table keeps only in-frame clones and is missing some. Here the sample spans 65,000 or so clones, 75% to 90% being singletons. Source material: peripheral blood. All receptors derive from a man aged 25 to 40 with COVID-19, enrolled during active disease.

V is TRBV15 and J is TRBJ2-3; 12 nucleotides match TRBD1. Germline-derived CDR1 and CDR2 are LNHNV and YYDKDF (reference sequence). With 0 bases clipped from V and 7 bases from J, the junction kept 2 bases outside the gene matches. The CDR3 runs 15 residues. The CDR3 region is CATSREGQGANTQYF. The CDR3 nucleotides read TGTGCCACCAGCAGAGAGGGACAGGGGGCGAATACGCAGTATTTT.

The V gene is TRBV3-1 (or the pseudogene TRBV3-2), the J gene TRBJ1-6, with 7 bases that match TRBD1. With 4 bases clipped from V and 10 bases from J, the junction kept 7 bases outside the gene matches. The length of the CDR3 is 14 residues. Germline V gene lookup returns CDR1 LGHDT and CDR2 YNNKEL (reference sequence). CDR3 sequence (DNA): TGTGCCAGCAGCCTACAGGGGAACGGATCACCCCTCCACTTT. Protein sequence: CASSLQGNGSPLHF.

This chain links TRBV2 with TRBJ1-4; 7 bases line up with TRBD1. Germline-derived CDR1 and CDR2 are SNHLY and FYNNEI. The CDR3 contains 18 residues. V lost 0 bases and J lost 0; bases outside the gene matches: 7. Here the CDR3 DNA reads TGTGCCAGCAGTGAAGCTGGGACAGACTATGCAACTAATGAAAAACTGTTTTTT. It translates to CASSEAGTDYATNEKLFF.

The chain recombines TRBV18 with TRBJ1-1; no firm D call. Germline V gives CDR1 KGHSH, CDR2 LQKENI. CDR3 length: 16 residues. The V gene lost 2 bases and the J gene lost 2 bases, with 15 bases spanning the gap. DNA for the CDR3: TGTGCCAGCTCACCAATATCCGCTGAGGGAAACACTGAAGCTTTCTTT. The encoded protein is CASSPISAEGNTEAFF. Together with reference TRBV18 and TRBJ1-1, the CDR3 gives the full variable domain: NAGVMQNPRHLVRRRGQEARLRCSPMKGHSHVYWYRQLPEEGLKFMVYLQKENIIDESGMPKERFSAEFPKEGPSILRIQQVVRGDSAAYFCASSPISAEGNTEAFFGQGTRLTVV.

This clone showed up just a few times. V is TRBV19 and J is TRBJ1-6; D is ambiguous. Trimming stripped 1 base from V and 7 bases from J, with 2 bases between. There are 12 residues in the CDR3. Per the germline V gene, CDR1 is LNHDA and CDR2 is SQIVND (reference sequence). The CDR3 sequence is CASSIANSPLHF. The CDR3 DNA reads as TGTGCCAGTAGTATAGCAAATTCACCCCTCCACTTT. The variable domain in full, completed from reference TRBV19 and TRBJ1-6, reads DGGITQSPKYLFRKEGQNVTLSCEQNLNHDAMYWYRQDPGQGLRLIYYSQIVNDFQKGDIAEGYSVSREKKESFPLTVTSAQKNPTAFYLCASSIANSPLHFGNGTRLTVT.

The rearrangement uses TRBV30 and TRBJ1-1; D is possibly TRBD1 (6 bases). The CDR3 totals 13 residues. Germline lookup yields CDR1 GTSNPN and CDR2 SVGIG (reference sequence). V was trimmed by 2 bases and J by 5 bases, leaving 12 bases between them. The CDR3 nucleotides are TGTGCCTGGAGTCAGGGGTCGAGAACTGAAGCTTTCTTT. Translated: CAWSQGSRTEAFF. The full variable domain, completed using reference TRBV30 and TRBJ1-1, is SQTIHQWPATLVQPVGSPLSLECTVEGTSNPNLYWYRQAAGRGLQLLFYSVGIGQISSEVPQNLSASRPQDRQFILSSKKLLLSDSGFYLCAWSQGSRTEAFFGQGTRLTVV.

The J gene is TRBJ2-7, the V gene TRBV28; 11 positions agree with TRBD2. The germline V gene encodes CDR1 MDHEN and CDR2 SYDVKM. V was pared by 6 bases and J by 4 bases, with 14 bases of the junction left unmatched. The CDR3 runs to 17 residues. CDR3 residues: CASSPDESLAGEYEQYF. CDR3 nucleotide sequence: TGTGCCAGCAGCCCGGATGAATCACTAGCGGGGGAATACGAGCAGTACTTC.

The V gene is TRBV7-2, the J gene TRBJ1-4; no firm D call. The CDR3 contains 14 residues. Germline lookup yields CDR1 SGHTA and CDR2 FQGNSA. The V end was cut by 1 base, the J end by 5 bases, with 8 bases between. This CDR3 reads CASSLGVENEKLFF. The CDR3 DNA sequence: TGTGCCAGCAGCTTAGGAGTTGAGAATGAAAAACTGTTTTTT.

This clone ranks as medium-sized (0.01 to 0.1%). The chain is built from TRBV11-3 and TRBJ2-7; 10 bases align to TRBD2. Germline lookup yields CDR1 SGHNT and CDR2 YENEEA. The CDR3 sequence is 18 residues long. The J segment lost 1 base and the V segment lost 1 base, leaving 10 bases of the junction unmatched. The chain's CDR3 is CASSLVAGWTSGSYEQYF. The CDR3 nucleotides are TGTGCCAGCAGCTTAGTTGCGGGTTGGACTAGCGGATCCTACGAGCAGTACTTC.

This clone appeared a single time. The chain employs TRBV30 and TRBJ1-1; TRBD1 aligns across 12 bases. CDR1 and CDR2 (germline): GTSNPN, SVGIG (reference sequence). V trimming: 8 bases; J trimming: 8 bases; junction bases outside the gene matches: 12. The CDR3 loop spans 14 amino acids. The CDR3 here is CAASGTGGFEEAFF. CDR3 coding DNA: TGTGCCGCTTCCGGGACAGGGGGCTTCGAGGAAGCTTTCTTT.

This chain links TRBV28 with TRBJ2-3, with a possible D match to TRBD1 (7 bases). This CDR3 comprises 15 residues. Germline V lookup: CDR1 MDHEN, CDR2 SYDVKM. V dropped 2 bases and J dropped 4 bases, with 13 bases sitting between them. Here the CDR3 reads CASSLRQGGADTQYF. The DNA of the CDR3 is TGTGCCAGCAGTTTACGACAGGGAGGCGCAGATACGCAGTATTTT. The full variable domain, completed using reference TRBV28 and TRBJ2-3, is DVKVTQSSRYLVKRTGEKVFLECVQDMDHENMFWYRQDPGLGLRLIYFSYDVKMKEKGDIPEGYSVSREKKERFSLILESASTNQTSMYLCASSLRQGGADTQYFGPGTRLTVL.

This clone was observed a few times. The chain has TRBV5-8 and TRBJ2-7; TRBD1 agrees at 7 bases. Unmatched junction bases numbered 5, after V lost 5 bases and J lost 3 bases. This CDR3 is 13 amino acids long. Per the germline V gene, CDR1 is SGHTS and CDR2 is YDEGEE. CDR3 residues: CASRPDRIYEQYF. CDR3 nucleotide sequence: TGTGCCAGCAGACCGGACAGGATCTACGAGCAGTACTTC.

The chain employs TRBV6-2 or TRBV6-3 and TRBJ1-1; 7 nucleotides line up with TRBD1. The length of the CDR3 is 13 residues. V trimming: 6 bases; J trimming: 5 bases; junction bases outside the gene matches: 6. CDR1 is MNHEY, CDR2 SVGEGT, per germline. The CDR3 is CASSKTGRTEAFF. CDR3 nucleotides: TGTGCCAGCAGCAAGACAGGGCGGACTGAAGCTTTCTTT.

V usage is TRBV28 and J usage is TRBJ2-7; 12 bases agree with TRBD2. Germline trimming cut 5 bases from V and 3 bases from J; bases unmatched to any gene: 5. CDR1 is MDHEN, CDR2 SYDVKM, per germline. The CDR3 extends over 15 amino acids. In DNA, the CDR3 is TGTGCCAGCAGTCCGTCACTAGCGGGAGGCTACGAGCAGTACTTC. This encodes CASSPSLAGGYEQYF.

J is TRBJ1-3 and V is TRBV30; unclear D gene. The CDR3 sequence is 14 residues long. With 0 bases removed from V and 2 bases from J, the gap between germline ends came to 8 bases. CDR1 and CDR2 from the germline V gene are GTSNPN and SVGIG (reference sequence). The CDR3 DNA reads as TGTGCCTGGAGTGTCGGGGAAACTGGAAACACCATATATTTT. It codes for CAWSVGETGNTIYF.

This sequence joins TRBV27 and TRBJ2-2; 12 positions match TRBD2. Looked up from germline, CDR1 is MNHEY and CDR2 is SMNVEV (reference sequence). The V gene end was trimmed by 5 bases and the J gene end by 0 bases; junction bases not matched to a gene: 7. The CDR3 contains 18 residues. This CDR3 reads CASSMPGLAGANTGELFF. The CDR3 DNA is TGTGCCAGCAGTATGCCGGGACTAGCGGGTGCGAACACCGGGGAGCTGTTTTTT.

CDR3 DNA sequence: TGTGCCAGCAGCCAAGGAGATTGGGGCTCTAGCGGGAGTCGGTATGAGCAGTTCTTC. This translates into CASSQGDWGSSGSRYEQFF. This rearrangement joins TRBV14 to TRBJ2-1; 10 bases match TRBD2. From germline, CDR1 is SGHDN and CDR2 FVKESK. V lost 1 base, J lost 8 bases, and 17 bases stayed unmatched. The CDR3 runs 19 residues.

V is TRBV28 and J is TRBJ2-2; D not resolved. This CDR3 region has 10 residues. Trimming removed 6 bases at V and 8 bases at J, with 4 bases between. CDR1 is MDHEN, CDR2 SYDVKM, per germline. The CDR3 DNA follows: TGTGCCAGCAGCCGGGGGGAGCTGTTTTTT. Translated, it gives CASSRGELFF.

J is TRBJ1-2 and V is TRBV9, with D unclear. V dropped 0 bases and J dropped 2 bases, with 5 bases sitting between them. CDR1 and CDR2 (germline): SGDLS, YYNGEE. The CDR3 extends over 13 amino acids. The CDR3, as DNA: TGTGCCAGCAGCGTAGGAACAAACTATGGCTACACCTTC. It specifies CASSVGTNYGYTF. Filled out from reference TRBV9 and TRBJ1-2, the complete variable domain reads DSGVTQTPKHLITATGQRVTLRCSPRSGDLSVYWYQQSLDQGLQFLIQYYNGEERAKGNILERFSAQQFPDLHSELNLSSLELGDSALYFCASSVGTNYGYTFGSGTRLTVV.

This clone has only a few counts. DNA for the CDR3: TGTGCCAGCAGCAAAAACCCGGACAGTATGATGAATCAGCCCCAGCATTTT. It is translated as CASSKNPDSMMNQPQHF. The rearrangement links TRBV21-1 to TRBJ1-5; TRBD1, the table's D call, lacks a check against the DNA. TRBV21-1 is reported as a pseudogene. This CDR3 region has 17 residues.